One and the same sample provided the 15 T cell receptor beta chains below, sequenced in a study of CD4 and CD8 cells across lung adenocarcinoma regions. TCRdb recomputed calls from the PCR reads with MiXCR, one row per CDR3 protein. The repertoire holds about 5,200 distinct CDR3 sequences, around 46% seen once, with just under 20% in the top ten. The sample was CD4+ T cells from the margin of a lung tumor. The source of these receptors is a male donor with lung adenocarcinoma. The CD4 and CD8 labels of this study may be unreliable.

A note on this clonotype: One end of the junction fails to match germline, which may point to a read error. The chain is built from TRBV27 and TRBJ2-3; 8 bases fit TRBD1. The CDR3 has 15 amino acids. Germline CDR1 is MNHEY and CDR2 is SMNVEV (reference sequence). The CDR3 bases are TGTGCCGGGGCGGCAGGGGGCAGAAGCACAGATACGCAGTATTTC. Translated: CAGAAGGRSTDTQYF.

This clonotype was seen more than once but under ten times. This chain connects TRBV6-1 to TRBJ1-3, with 7 bases aligning to TRBD1. The junction had 13 bases not matched to a gene; V was cut back by 6 bases and J by 2 bases. This CDR3 region has 17 residues. CDR1 and CDR2 (germline): MNHNS, SASEGT. The CDR3 DNA is TGTGCCAGCAGGTTGGGGAGGGACAGCCGAACTGGAAACACCATATATTTT. This encodes CASRLGRDSRTGNTIYF.

The CDR3: CASKGALLDEQYF. Here the CDR3 DNA reads TGTGCCAGCAAGGGGGCCCTTTTGGACGAGCAGTACTTC. The gene calls are TRBV6-1 and TRBJ2-5, with 7 bases aligning to TRBD1. Matching the DNA end better, TRBJ2-7 makes the J call doubtful. This CDR3 is built from 13 residues. CDR1 and CDR2 from the germline V gene are MNHNS and SASEGT.

V and J are TRBV27 and TRBJ2-1, with a tentative D call TRBD2 (6 bases). This CDR3 is 15 amino acids long. From germline, CDR1 is MNHEY and CDR2 SMNVEV (reference sequence). Trimming stripped 6 bases from V and 7 bases from J, with 19 bases between. This chain's CDR3 is CASSRRDPGGNEQFF. The CDR3 DNA is TGTGCCAGCAGCAGGCGAGACCCTGGGGGGAATGAGCAGTTCTTC.

This clonotype occurred once. CDR3 nucleotides: TGCGCCAGCAGCAGGGGCTACGAGCAGTACTTC. It translates to CASSRGYEQYF. The chain couples TRBV10-1 to TRBJ2-5, with a possible D match to TRBD1 (6 bases). With the DNA end fitting TRBJ2-7 better, the J assignment may be wrong. This CDR3 comprises 11 residues. CDR1 and CDR2 (germline): WNHNN, SYGVQD (reference sequence).

Regarding this clonotype: A much larger clone sits a single nucleotide away, making a read error possible. This chain connects TRBV10-2 to TRBJ2-1; D is perhaps TRBD1 or TRBD2 (5 bases each). The length of the CDR3 is 14 residues. Per germline, CDR1 WSHSY and CDR2 SAAADI. CDR3 amino acids: CASSGGREKNAQFF. The CDR3 DNA reads TGCGCCAGCAGTGGAGGCAGGGAGAAGAATGCGCAGTTCTTC.

This clonotype is medium-sized by share. The junction departs from the called germline gene at one end, perhaps through a read error. This chain connects TRBV7-2 to TRBJ2-2, with 7 bases matching TRBD1. Per germline, CDR1 SGHTA and CDR2 FQGNSA. The CDR3 runs to 15 residues. This chain's CDR3 is CASSYQTGNSGELFF. The CDR3 DNA is TGTGCCAGCAGTTACCAGACAGGGAACAGCGGGGAGCTGTTTTTT.

In this sample, this clonotype is medium-sized. J is TRBJ2-1 and V is TRBV6-5; D might be TRBD1 or TRBD2, each matching 5 bases. TRBJ2-7 matches the DNA end more closely, so the J call is doubtful. The CDR3 loop spans 17 amino acids. Looked up from germline, CDR1 is MNHEY and CDR2 is SVGAGI. The CDR3 nucleotides read TGTGCCAGCAGTTACAGCCCCCCCGGGGCCTACCACTACGAGCAGTACTTC. Residues: CASSYSPPGAYHYEQYF.

By frequency in the sample, this clonotype is medium-sized (0.01 to 0.1%). The V call is TRBV7-2, the J call TRBJ2-3; 10 positions agree with TRBD2. The CDR3 runs to 15 residues. J lost 4 bases, V lost 1 base, and 2 bases had no gene match. From germline, CDR1 is SGHTA and CDR2 FQGNSA. In DNA form, the CDR3 reads TGTGCCAGCAGCTTAGGGGGACTAGCGCCAGATACGCAGTATTTT. Its translation: CASSLGGLAPDTQYF.

The rearrangement links TRBV7-6 to TRBJ2-1, with unresolved D. The germline gives CDR1 SGHVS, CDR2 FNYEAQ. Trimming removed 3 bases at V and 2 bases at J, with 8 bases between. The CDR3 has 14 amino acids. CDR3 sequence reads: CASSFSNTYNEQFF. The CDR3 DNA sequence: TGTGCCAGCAGCTTTAGTAATACCTACAATGAGCAGTTCTTC.

The V gene is TRBV5-4, the J gene TRBJ2-3, with 16 bases aligning to TRBD2. The ends lost 4 bases at V and 0 bases at J; junction bases unmatched: 5. This CDR3 spans 18 amino acids. Looked up from germline, CDR1 is SGHNT and CDR2 is YYREEE (reference sequence). The CDR3 coding sequence is TGTGCCAGCAGCCTGGGACTAGCGGGAGGGGGTAGCACAGATACGCAGTATTTT. Amino acid sequence: CASSLGLAGGGSTDTQYF.

This clonotype was detected only once. The CDR3 DNA reads as TGTGCCAGCAGCCTTAACGAAGGACAGGGGGAAGCTTTCTTT. Translating it yields CASSLNEGQGEAFF. The V and J genes are TRBV11-2 and TRBJ1-1; 9 bases match TRBD1. J lost 8 bases, V lost 5 bases, and 9 bases had no gene match. This CDR3 has 14 residues. Germline V gene sequence: CDR1 SGHAT, CDR2 FQNNGV.

This clonotype was seen many times. J is TRBJ2-2 and V is TRBV11-2; the D is unclear. CDR1 and CDR2 from the germline V gene are SGHAT and FQNNGV. Trimming pared 2 bases from V and 6 bases from J, leaving 13 bases between. This CDR3 is built from 15 residues. The chain's CDR3 is CASSLQLNLAGELFF. DNA for the CDR3: TGTGCCAGCAGCTTACAACTAAACCTCGCCGGGGAGCTGTTTTTT.

In its sample, this clonotype was seen a few times. The V gene is TRBV4-1, the J gene TRBJ2-3, with D tentatively TRBD2 (6 bases). Germline V gene lookup returns CDR1 MGHRA and CDR2 YSYEKL. This CDR3 comprises 15 residues. The ends were cut back, 1 base at V and 2 bases at J, with 10 bases in the middle. In DNA form, the CDR3 reads TGCGCCAGCAGCCAAGTTCCTAGCGACACAGATACGCAGTATTTT. Protein product: CASSQVPSDTDTQYF.

This chain uses TRBV11-3 with TRBJ2-3; no clear D gene. The V gene lost 1 base and the J gene lost 6 bases, with 5 bases spanning the gap. CDR1 and CDR2 (germline): SGHNT, YENEEA. The CDR3 is made up of 12 amino acids. In DNA form, the CDR3 reads TGTGCCAGCAGCTTAGTCCCCGATACGCAGTATTTT. Translation: CASSLVPDTQYF. The full variable domain, rest sourced from reference TRBV11-3 and TRBJ2-3, is EAGVVQSPRYKIIEKKQPVAFWCNPISGHNTLYWYLQNLGQGPELLIRYENEEAVDDSQLPKDRFSAERLKGVDSTLKIQPAELGDSAVYLCASSLVPDTQYFGPGTRLTVL.